These 22 T cell receptor beta chains share one sample of origin, sequenced in a study of response to subunit inactivated influenza vaccine. Each CDR3 protein is one row after TCRdb ran MiXCR on the RT-PCR reads. The sample includes around 480,000 distinct CDR3 sequences, approximately 11% seen only once; the top ten take over 9.5%. The sample was PBMCs from blood, taken roughly 45 days after vaccination. Receptors originate from a man in his fifties or sixties who received an inactivated influenza vaccine.

This clonotype was detected many times. The chain combines TRBV12-3 or TRBV12-4 with TRBJ1-3, with D maybe TRBD1 (5 bases). The V gene lost 5 bases and the J gene lost 9 bases, with 14 bases spanning the gap. CDR3 length: 13 amino acids. Here the CDR3 reads CASSAGTLSTIYF. CDR3 bases: TGTGCCAGCAGTGCCGGGACCCTTAGCACCATATATTTT.

The V and J genes are TRBV10-3 and TRBJ1-1, with D maybe TRBD1 (6 bases). V gave up 6 bases and J gave up 4 bases, with 15 bases separating them. CDR3 length equals 14 residues. The germline V gene encodes CDR1 ENHRY and CDR2 SYGVKD. CDR3 DNA: TGTGCCATCAGGGACAGCACCATGTCCACTGAAGCTTTCTTT. Its protein is CAIRDSTMSTEAFF.

This clonotype was observed many times. The J gene is TRBJ1-2, the V gene TRBV29-1, with 7 nucleotides matching TRBD1. In germline, CDR1 is SQVTM, CDR2 ANQGSEA. There are 12 residues in the CDR3. Trimming took 4 bases from V and 8 from J; bases not matched to a gene: 7. Written as DNA, the CDR3 is TGCAGCGTTGGCAGACAGGGTGAGGGCTACACCTTC. This codes for CSVGRQGEGYTF.

A few counts support this clonotype. The V gene is TRBV7-3, the J gene TRBJ2-3, with 9 bases that match TRBD2. J lost 2 bases, V lost 5 bases, and 11 bases had no gene match. Germline CDR1 and CDR2: SGHTA and FQGTGA. The length of the CDR3 is 17 residues. The CDR3 DNA reads as TGTGCCAGCAGCGAACAGGGAGCGGGAGGACCCACAGATACGCAGTATTTT. The encoded protein is CASSEQGAGGPTDTQYF.

This clonotype occurred many times. The chain links TRBV20-1 to TRBJ2-5, with a weak D call TRBD1 (5 bases). Trimming pared 0 bases from V and 9 bases from J, leaving 5 bases between. The germline V gene has CDR1 DFQATT and CDR2 SNEGSKA (reference sequence). This CDR3 region has 10 residues. In DNA form, the CDR3 reads TGCAGTGCTAGAGAAGGGGCCCAGTACTTC. Its translation is CSAREGAQYF.

The chain joins TRBV5-1 to TRBJ2-1, with 12 bases lining up with TRBD2. V lost 3 bases to trimming and J lost 4 bases; unmatched junction nucleotides: 5. The CDR3 sequence is 16 residues long. Germline V lookup: CDR1 SGHRS, CDR2 YFSETQ. CDR3 DNA sequence: TGCGCCAGCAGCTCCCGGACTAGCGGGGTGTACAATGAGCAGTTCTTC. Encoded protein: CASSSRTSGVYNEQFF. The variable domain in full, completed from reference TRBV5-1 and TRBJ2-1, reads KAGVTQTPRYLIKTRGQQVTLSCSPISGHRSVSWYQQTPGQGLQFLFEYFSETQRNKGNFPGRFSGRQFSNSRSEMNVSTLELGDSALYLCASSSRTSGVYNEQFFGPGTRLTVL.

The genes are TRBV24-1 and TRBJ2-6; possible D gene TRBD2, 6 bases. This CDR3 is 13 amino acids long. Germline-derived CDR1 and CDR2 are KGHDR and SFDVKD. Trimming removed 7 bases at V and 7 bases at J, with 10 bases between. Here the CDR3 DNA reads TGTGCCACCAGCATGGGGGGAGCCAACGTCCTGACTTTC. This translates into CATSMGGANVLTF.

This rearrangement joins TRBV5-5 to TRBJ2-7; D call uncertain. The CDR3 loop spans 16 amino acids. The ends were cut back, 1 base at V and 0 bases at J, with 14 bases in the middle. The germline V gene has CDR1 SGHKS and CDR2 YYEKEE (reference sequence). Written as DNA, the CDR3 is TGTGCCAGCAGCTTGAACCCGCTAAGTAGCTCCTACGAGCAGTACTTC. This codes for CASSLNPLSSSYEQYF.

V is TRBV12-3 or TRBV12-4 and J is TRBJ2-7; TRBD1 matches 7 bases. Trimming cost V 6 bases and J 5 bases; bases outside gene matches: 4. CDR3 length equals 12 residues. The CDR3 DNA reads TGTGCCAGCAGAACTACAGGGGACGAGCAGTACTTC. It specifies CASRTTGDEQYF.

This clonotype was picked up many times. CDR3 bases: TGCAGCGCAGGCTGGGGTACTGAGCAGTACTTC. Its protein is CSAGWGTEQYF. This chain connects TRBV29-1 to TRBJ2-7; no clear D gene. The V gene's germline CDR1 is SQVTM and CDR2 ANQGSEA. The CDR3 sequence is 11 residues long. The V gene lost 7 bases and the J gene lost 7 bases, with 14 bases spanning the gap.

Only a few counts were recorded for this clonotype. This sequence joins TRBV29-1 and TRBJ2-1; D is uncertain. This CDR3 region has 12 residues. Between the trimmed V and J ends, which lost 1 base and 4 bases, there was a span of 5 bases. Germline V CDR1 and CDR2: SQVTM, ANQGSEA. CDR3 in amino acids: CSVEADYNEQFF. In nucleotides, the CDR3 is TGCAGCGTTGAAGCGGATTACAATGAGCAGTTCTTC.

This chain links TRBV20-1 with TRBJ2-7, with TRBD2 identical over 9 bases. Germline loops: CDR1 DFQATT, CDR2 SNEGSKA (reference sequence). J gave up 4 bases and V 3 bases, and 13 bases lay outside the gene matches. The CDR3 extends over 16 amino acids. The chain's CDR3 is CSASITLAGDWYEQYF. The CDR3 DNA sequence: TGCAGTGCTAGCATCACGTTAGCGGGAGATTGGTACGAGCAGTACTTC.

Only a few counts were recorded for this clonotype. This chain connects TRBV7-8 to TRBJ2-3, with 9 bases identical to TRBD2. CDR3 length: 16 residues. V lost 5 bases, J lost 5 bases, and 11 bases stayed unmatched. Germline lookup yields CDR1 SGHVS and CDR2 FQNEAQ. CDR3 residues: CASSPRLAGTIDTQYF. In DNA form, the CDR3 reads TGTGCCAGCAGCCCGAGGCTAGCGGGGACGATAGATACGCAGTATTTT.

This clonotype was recorded a few times. The rearrangement uses TRBV7-6 and TRBJ2-1; the match to TRBD2 covers 13 bases. Germline V gene sequence: CDR1 SGHVS, CDR2 FNYEAQ. V lost 8 bases to trimming and J lost 0 bases; unmatched junction nucleotides: 10. There are 18 residues in the CDR3. CDR3 bases: TGTGCCAGCCTAGGACTAGCGGGGGCCTACTTCTCCTACAATGAGCAGTTCTTC. Translated, it gives CASLGLAGAYFSYNEQFF.

This clonotype was picked up a small number of times. The genes are TRBV9 and TRBJ2-3, with 8 bases fitting TRBD2. The V gene's germline CDR1 is SGDLS and CDR2 YYNGEE. Trimming at V came to 2 bases and at J to 1 base, leaving 3 bases not matched to a gene. The length of the CDR3 is 15 residues. The CDR3: CASSVQAGGTDTQYF. DNA for the CDR3: TGTGCCAGCAGCGTTCAAGCGGGAGGCACAGATACGCAGTATTTT.

This clonotype was counted between two and nine times. This rearrangement joins TRBV4-1 to TRBJ1-1, with no clear D. This CDR3 contains 16 residues. CDR1 and CDR2 from the germline V gene are MGHRA and YSYEKL. Trimming took 3 bases from V and 6 from J, leaving 20 bases between them. The CDR3 DNA reads as TGCGCCAGCAGCCAGGTCGAAGTGAGCAGAGGCGCTGAAGCTTTCTTT. This translates into CASSQVEVSRGAEAFF.

V and J are TRBV30 and TRBJ2-2; D not resolved. The CDR3 has 13 amino acids. CDR1 is GTSNPN, CDR2 SVGIG, per germline (reference sequence). V was cut by 5 bases and J by 2 bases, with 9 bases left in between. CDR3 sequence (DNA): TGTGCCTGGGCCGACTTAAACACCGGGGAGCTGTTTTTT. Translating gives CAWADLNTGELFF.

This clonotype showed up many times. The rearrangement joins TRBV10-3 to TRBJ2-3; 7 positions match TRBD2. J lost 4 bases, V lost 6 bases, and 7 bases had no gene match. The CDR3 totals 14 residues. Germline V CDR1 and CDR2: ENHRY, SYGVKD. Written as DNA, the CDR3 is TGTGCCATCAGCGACGGGGGGAGTGCAGATACGCAGTATTTT. Translating it yields CAISDGGSADTQYF.

The rearrangement joins TRBV4-3 to TRBJ1-2, with D uncertain. The germline gives CDR1 LGHNA, CDR2 YSLEER. CDR3 length: 13 residues. The germline V and J ends were trimmed by 1 base and 2 bases, with 5 bases remaining between them. This CDR3 reads CASSQGLNYGYTF. CDR3 in DNA: TGCGCCAGCAGCCAAGGATTGAACTATGGCTACACCTTC.

This clonotype was found a few times. The chain employs TRBV7-3 and TRBJ2-2, with 12 bases matching TRBD2. The CDR3 spans 14 residues. Germline assignment: CDR1 SGHTA and CDR2 FQGTGA. The V segment lost 5 bases and the J segment 9 bases; nucleotides outside the gene matches: 4. Written as DNA, the CDR3 is TGTGCCAGCAGCCAACGGACTAGCGGGAGGGAGCTGTTTTTT. Protein sequence: CASSQRTSGRELFF.

There are a few counts of this clonotype. The chain recombines TRBV20-1 with TRBJ2-1, with TRBD1 matching 7 bases. V lost 3 bases to trimming and J lost 9 bases; unmatched junction nucleotides: 11. The CDR3 is 14 residues long. From germline, CDR1 is DFQATT and CDR2 SNEGSKA (reference sequence). The CDR3 DNA is TGCAGTGCTAGGAGGGCGCGGTGGGACAGTGAGCAGTTCTTC. Translating it yields CSARRARWDSEQFF.

This clonotype has more than one count but fewer than ten. This chain connects TRBV5-1 to TRBJ1-6, with D possibly matching TRBD1 (5 bases). Trimming stripped 0 bases from V and 6 bases from J, with 10 bases between. This CDR3 is built from 15 residues. Germline CDR1 and CDR2: SGHRS and YFSETQ. The CDR3 here is CASSLAVQVNSPLHF. As DNA, the CDR3 is TGCGCCAGCAGCTTGGCCGTACAGGTTAATTCACCCCTCCACTTT.